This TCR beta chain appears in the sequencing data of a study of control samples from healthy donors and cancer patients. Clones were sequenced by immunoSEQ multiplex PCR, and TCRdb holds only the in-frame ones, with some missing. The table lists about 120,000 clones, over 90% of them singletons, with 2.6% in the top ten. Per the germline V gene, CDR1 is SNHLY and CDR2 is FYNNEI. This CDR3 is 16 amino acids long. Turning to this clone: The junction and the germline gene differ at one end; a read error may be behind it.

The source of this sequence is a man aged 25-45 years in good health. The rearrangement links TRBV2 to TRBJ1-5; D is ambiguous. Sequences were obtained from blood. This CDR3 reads CASSDGFGLGNPPQHF. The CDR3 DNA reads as TGTGCCAGCAGTGATGGATTCGGGTTGGGAAATCCGCCCCAGCATTTT.